Listed here is a single TCR beta chain. Hyperthyroidism, newly diagnosed and lasting under 2 months, affected patients aged 18 to 65. This record comes from a study of T cells in Graves' hyperthyroidism and ophthalmopathy. Researchers took RNA transcripts and amplified the TCR beta CDR3 regions from them. First-round RT-PCR of the TCR CDR3 relied on the HTBI primer set. TCRdb itself ran the multiplex PCR reads through MiXCR, one entry per CDR3 protein. The sample comprises 370,000 or so distinct CDR3 sequences, around 25% of which are singletons, and 73% rests with the top ten. Germline CDR1 is SGDLS and CDR2 is YYNGEE. The CDR3 runs 15 residues. V dropped 3 bases and J dropped 3; count of bases not matched to a gene: 8.

The TCR comes from a middle-aged man with Graves' hyperthyroidism. J is TRBJ2-7 and V is TRBV9; 8 bases are a match to TRBD1. The sequenced sample consisted of blood. CDR3 amino acids: CASSARSGTGYEQYF. In DNA, the CDR3 is TGTGCCAGCAGCGCCCGATCCGGGACAGGCTACGAGCAGTACTTC.